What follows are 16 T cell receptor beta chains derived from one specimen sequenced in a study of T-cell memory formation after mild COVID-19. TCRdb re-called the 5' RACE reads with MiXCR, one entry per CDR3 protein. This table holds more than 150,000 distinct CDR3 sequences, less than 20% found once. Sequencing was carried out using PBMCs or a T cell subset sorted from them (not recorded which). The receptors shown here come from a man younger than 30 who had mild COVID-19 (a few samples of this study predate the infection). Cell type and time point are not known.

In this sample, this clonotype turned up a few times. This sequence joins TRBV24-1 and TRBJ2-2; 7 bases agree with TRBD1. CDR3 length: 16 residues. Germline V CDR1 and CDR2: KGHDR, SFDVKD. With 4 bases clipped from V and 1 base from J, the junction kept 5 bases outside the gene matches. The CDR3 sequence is CATSDPRQGNTGELFF. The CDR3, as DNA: TGTGCCACCAGTGACCCCAGACAGGGGAACACCGGGGAGCTGTTTTTT.

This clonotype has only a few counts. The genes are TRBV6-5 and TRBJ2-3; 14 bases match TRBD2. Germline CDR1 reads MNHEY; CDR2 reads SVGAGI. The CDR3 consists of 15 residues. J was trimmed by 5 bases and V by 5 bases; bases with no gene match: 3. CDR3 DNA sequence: TGTGCCAGCAGTAGGACTAGCGGGGGGAGAGATACGCAGTATTTT. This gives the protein CASSRTSGGRDTQYF.

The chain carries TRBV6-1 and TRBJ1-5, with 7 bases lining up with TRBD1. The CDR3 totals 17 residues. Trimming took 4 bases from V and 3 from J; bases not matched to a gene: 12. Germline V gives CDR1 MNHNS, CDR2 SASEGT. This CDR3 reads CASSGQGISLTNQPQHF. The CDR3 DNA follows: TGTGCCAGCAGTGGACAGGGAATAAGCCTCACCAATCAGCCCCAGCATTTT.

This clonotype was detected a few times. In DNA, the CDR3 is TGCAGTGCTAGGTCGCTGCGGGGAGTTCGGCAGTTCTTC. Translating it yields CSARSLRGVRQFF. This rearrangement joins TRBV20-1 to TRBJ2-1; tentatively, D is TRBD2 (6 bases). The CDR3 consists of 13 residues. The germline V and J ends were trimmed by 3 bases and 12 bases, with 18 bases remaining between them. Looked up from germline, CDR1 is DFQATT and CDR2 is SNEGSKA (reference sequence).

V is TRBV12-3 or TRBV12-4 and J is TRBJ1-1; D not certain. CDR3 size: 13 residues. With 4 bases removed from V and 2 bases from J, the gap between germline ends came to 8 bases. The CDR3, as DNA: TGTGCCAGCAGTTACATCATTAACACTGAAGCTTTCTTT. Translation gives CASSYIINTEAFF.

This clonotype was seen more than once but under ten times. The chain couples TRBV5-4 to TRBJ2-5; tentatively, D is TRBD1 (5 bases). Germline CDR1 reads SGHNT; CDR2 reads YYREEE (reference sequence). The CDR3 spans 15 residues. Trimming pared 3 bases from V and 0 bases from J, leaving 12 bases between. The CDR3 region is CASSSADRNQETQYF. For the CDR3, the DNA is TGTGCCAGCAGCTCCGCCGACAGAAACCAAGAGACCCAGTACTTC.

CDR3 sequence: CASSHHRGLANTGELFF. For the CDR3, the DNA is TGTGCCAGCAGCCACCACAGGGGGCTCGCGAACACCGGGGAGCTGTTTTTT. This sequence joins TRBV7-2 and TRBJ2-2; TRBD1 aligns across 9 bases. The CDR3 has 17 amino acids. Germline loops: CDR1 SGHTA, CDR2 FQGNSA. The ends lost 5 bases at V and 0 bases at J; junction bases unmatched: 7.

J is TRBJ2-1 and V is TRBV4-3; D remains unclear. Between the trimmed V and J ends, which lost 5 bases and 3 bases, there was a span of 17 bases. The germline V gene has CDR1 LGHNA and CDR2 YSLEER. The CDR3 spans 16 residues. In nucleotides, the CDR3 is TGCGCCAGCAGCGGTCGGATCACCTTACGCTACAATGAGCAGTTCTTC. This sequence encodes CASSGRITLRYNEQFF.

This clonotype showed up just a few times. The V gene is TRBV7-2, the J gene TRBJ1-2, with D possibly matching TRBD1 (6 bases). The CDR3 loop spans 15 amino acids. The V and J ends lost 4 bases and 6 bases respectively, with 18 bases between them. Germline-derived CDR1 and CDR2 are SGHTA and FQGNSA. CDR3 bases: TGTGCCAGCAGCTCATACAGGGTACAAGGCGATGGCTACACCTTC. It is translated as CASSSYRVQGDGYTF.

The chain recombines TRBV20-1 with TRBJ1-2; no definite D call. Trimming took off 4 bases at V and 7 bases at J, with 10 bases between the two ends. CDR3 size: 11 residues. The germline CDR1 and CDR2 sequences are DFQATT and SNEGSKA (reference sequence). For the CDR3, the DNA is TGCAGTGCTACCGCGGTGGTTGGCTACACCTTC. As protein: CSATAVVGYTF.

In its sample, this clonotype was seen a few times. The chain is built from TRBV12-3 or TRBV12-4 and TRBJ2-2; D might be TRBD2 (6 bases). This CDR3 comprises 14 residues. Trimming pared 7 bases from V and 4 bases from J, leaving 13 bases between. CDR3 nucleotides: TGTGCCAGCACGGAGGGAACCAGCACCGGGGAGCTGTTTTTT. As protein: CASTEGTSTGELFF.

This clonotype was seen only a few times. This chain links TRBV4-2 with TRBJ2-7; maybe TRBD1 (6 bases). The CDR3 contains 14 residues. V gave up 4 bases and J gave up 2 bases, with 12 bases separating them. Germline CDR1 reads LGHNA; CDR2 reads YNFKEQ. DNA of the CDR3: TGTGCCAGCAGCCGCCGCGACAGGCCCTACGAGCAGTACTTC. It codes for CASSRRDRPYEQYF.

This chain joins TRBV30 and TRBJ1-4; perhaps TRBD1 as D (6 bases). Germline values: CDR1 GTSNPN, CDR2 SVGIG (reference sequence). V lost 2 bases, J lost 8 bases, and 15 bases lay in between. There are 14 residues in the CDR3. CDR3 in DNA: TGTGCCTGGAGTCCAGGGACACCCGGAGAAAAACTGTTTTTT. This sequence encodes CAWSPGTPGEKLFF.

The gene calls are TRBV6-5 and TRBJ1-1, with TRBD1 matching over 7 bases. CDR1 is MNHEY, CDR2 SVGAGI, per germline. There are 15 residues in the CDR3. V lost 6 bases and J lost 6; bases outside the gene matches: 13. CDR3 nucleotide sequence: TGTGCCAGCAGCGTAGGGGGCCCGGGGGCCCCTGAAGCTTTCTTT. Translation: CASSVGGPGAPEAFF.

The CDR3 sequence is CASSPGVDTEQFF. Here the CDR3 DNA reads TGTGCCAGCAGCCCCGGGGTGGATACGGAGCAGTTCTTC. The gene calls are TRBV7-2 and TRBJ2-1, with a tentative D call TRBD2 (5 bases). Trimming took 5 bases from V and 10 from J, leaving 15 bases between them. CDR1 and CDR2 (germline): SGHTA, FQGNSA. The CDR3 runs 13 residues.

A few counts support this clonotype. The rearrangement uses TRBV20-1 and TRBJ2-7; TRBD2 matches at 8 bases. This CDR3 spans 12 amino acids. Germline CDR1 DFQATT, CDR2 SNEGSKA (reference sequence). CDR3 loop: CTTSGLAGEQYV. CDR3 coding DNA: TGCACAACCTCCGGACTAGCCGGCGAGCAGTACGTC.